Below are 5 T cell receptor beta chains sequenced from a single sample in a study of early T cells in non-severe SARS-CoV-2 infection (dated by TCRdb to the early 2020s). Library prep was done by 5' RACE. The reads were generated on a NextSeq 500. In TCRdb, the public reads were trimmed at Q25 with fastp and aligned with MiXCR, with productive beta chains retained. CDR3 protein duplicates are merged, each entry listing the most common genes and DNA. This sample comprises roughly 17,000 distinct CDR3 sequences, about 5.4% of them detected only once. Of the sample, about 6.4% falls within the top ten clones. The sample here was whole blood, taken at baseline. These receptors all come from an adult who was a healthcare worker with PCR-confirmed SARS-CoV-2 infection or an uninfected control (not recorded which).

This clonotype occurred many times. The rearrangement uses TRBV11-3 and TRBJ2-5; 8 nucleotides align to TRBD1. Trimming cost V 3 bases and J 5 bases; bases outside gene matches: 2. This CDR3 is 13 amino acids long. Looked up from germline, CDR1 is SGHNT and CDR2 is YENEEA. CDR3 sequence (DNA): TGTGCCAGCAGCTTCCGGGACAGGGAGACCCAGTACTTC. This sequence encodes CASSFRDRETQYF.

By proportion, this clonotype is medium-sized. The chain couples TRBV29-1 to TRBJ2-7, with D unclear. CDR3 length: 11 amino acids. V was shortened by 5 bases and J by 3 bases, with 8 bases between the two germline ends. In germline, CDR1 is SQVTM, CDR2 ANQGSEA. CDR3 residues: CSVKRSYEQYF. Written as DNA, the CDR3 is TGCAGCGTTAAAAGGAGCTACGAGCAGTACTTC.

In this sample, this clonotype is medium-sized. The chain has TRBV12-3 or TRBV12-4 and TRBJ2-7, with D unresolved. The CDR3 is 14 residues long. Trimming shortened V by 3 bases and J by 2 bases, and 11 bases separated the two germline ends. CDR3 protein: CASSLSEKTYEQYF. CDR3 sequence (DNA): TGTGCCAGCAGTTTGTCGGAGAAAACCTACGAGCAGTACTTC.

This clonotype was counted many times. The chain joins TRBV7-2 to TRBJ1-2; D unresolved. V lost 1 base, J lost 4 bases, and 13 bases lay in between. Germline lookup yields CDR1 SGHTA and CDR2 FQGNSA. The CDR3 extends over 15 amino acids. CDR3 sequence (DNA): TGTGCCAGCAGCTTAGATCCCCGGATGATCTATGGCTACACCTTC. It codes for CASSLDPRMIYGYTF.

This clonotype was seen many times. The chain is built from TRBV19 and TRBJ2-1, with TRBD2 matching 9 bases. The ends lost 4 bases at V and 9 bases at J; junction bases unmatched: 13. The CDR3 contains 16 residues. Germline-derived CDR1 and CDR2 are LNHDA and SQIVND (reference sequence). The CDR3, as DNA: TGTGCCAGTAGTAGGGGGCTAGCGGGGTACAGGGGTGAGCAGTTCTTC. Amino acids: CASSRGLAGYRGEQFF. Based on the CDR3 plus reference TRBV19 and TRBJ2-1, the full variable domain is DGGITQSPKYLFRKEGQNVTLSCEQNLNHDAMYWYRQDPGQGLRLIYYSQIVNDFQKGDIAEGYSVSREKKESFPLTVTSAQKNPTAFYLCASSRGLAGYRGEQFFGPGTRLTVL.